This T cell receptor beta chain was recorded in a study of cytomegalovirus exposure and HLA in healthy donors. Regarding this clone: Its antigen is not known.

Whole-study results and caveats: The study labeled 164 TCR beta chains cytomegalovirus-associated. Only CMV serostatus was available as immune exposure information. TCR beta sequences reportedly predicted most subjects' HLA-A and HLA-B alleles accurately. Relative to equally common others, HLA-associated TCR beta chains showed greater clonal expansion in a later analysis.

The PCR used 60 Vbeta and 13 Jbeta primers. Only in-frame clones appear in the TCRdb table, and some are missing; sequencing was by immunoSEQ multiplex PCR. In all, the sample yields roughly 120,000 clones. This CDR3 has 13 amino acids. Germline V gene data show CDR1 as GTSNPN and CDR2 as SVGIG (reference sequence). With 0 bases removed from V and 3 bases from J, the gap between germline ends came to 8 bases. The chain has TRBV30 and TRBJ1-1, with unresolved D. Sequencing used PBMCs. The clonotype comes from a man aged 25 to 45 in good health and CMV-seronegative. Here the CDR3 reads CAWSVHIYTEAFF. The CDR3 DNA reads TGTGCCTGGAGTGTACACATTTACACTGAAGCTTTCTTT.